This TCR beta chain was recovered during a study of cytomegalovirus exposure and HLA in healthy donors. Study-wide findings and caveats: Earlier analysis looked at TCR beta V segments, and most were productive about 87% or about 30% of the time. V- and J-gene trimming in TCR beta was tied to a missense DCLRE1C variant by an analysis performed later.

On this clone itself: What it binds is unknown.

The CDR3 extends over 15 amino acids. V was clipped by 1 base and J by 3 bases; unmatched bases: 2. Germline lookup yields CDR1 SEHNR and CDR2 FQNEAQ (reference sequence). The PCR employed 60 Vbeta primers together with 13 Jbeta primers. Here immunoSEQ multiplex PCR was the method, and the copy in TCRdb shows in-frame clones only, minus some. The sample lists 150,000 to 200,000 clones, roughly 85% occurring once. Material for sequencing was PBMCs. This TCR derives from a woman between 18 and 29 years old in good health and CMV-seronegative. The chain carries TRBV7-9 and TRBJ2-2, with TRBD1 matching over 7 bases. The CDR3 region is CASSLEGADTGELFF. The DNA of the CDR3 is TGTGCCAGCAGCTTAGAGGGGGCAGACACCGGGGAGCTGTTTTTT.